The text below deals with one T cell receptor beta chain. This record comes from a study of blood T cell repertoires in COVID-19. Clones were sequenced by immunoSEQ multiplex PCR, and TCRdb holds only the in-frame ones, with some missing. Of 95,000 to 150,000 clones listed, over 80% are singletons. Sequencing was done on a sample of PBMCs or T cells enriched from blood (not recorded which). This receptor was obtained from a young woman who had recovered from COVID-19.

The CDR3 sequence is CASSLDGRGSGANVLTF. The CDR3 nucleotides are TGTGCCAGCAGCTTAGATGGGAGAGGCTCTGGGGCCAACGTCCTGACTTTC. The chain links TRBV11-3 to TRBJ2-6; tentatively, D is TRBD2 (5 bases). V lost 0 bases and J 0 bases, leaving 9 bases between the germline ends. This CDR3 has 17 residues. The germline V gene has CDR1 SGHNT and CDR2 YENEEA.